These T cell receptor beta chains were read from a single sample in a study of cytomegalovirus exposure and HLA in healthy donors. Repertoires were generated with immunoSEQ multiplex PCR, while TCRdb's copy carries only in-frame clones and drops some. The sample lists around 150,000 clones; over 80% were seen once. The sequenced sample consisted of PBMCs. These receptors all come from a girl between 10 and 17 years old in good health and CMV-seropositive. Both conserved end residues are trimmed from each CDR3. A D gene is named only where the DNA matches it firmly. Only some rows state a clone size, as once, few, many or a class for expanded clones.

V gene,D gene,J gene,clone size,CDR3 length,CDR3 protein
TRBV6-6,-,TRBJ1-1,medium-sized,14,ASSPPEEVSNTEAF
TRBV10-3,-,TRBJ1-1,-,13,AISEPGLGNTEAF
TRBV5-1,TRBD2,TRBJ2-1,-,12,ASSLGPGGHEQF
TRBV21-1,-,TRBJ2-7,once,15,ASSQGQGANKGLEQY
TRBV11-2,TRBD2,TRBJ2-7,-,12,ASSPGLASYEQY
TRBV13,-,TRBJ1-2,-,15,ASSLWAGGFRFHGYT
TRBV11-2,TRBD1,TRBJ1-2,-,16,ASSSNLGDRGHGYGYT
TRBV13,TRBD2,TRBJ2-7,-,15,ASSHLGAGGLSYEQY
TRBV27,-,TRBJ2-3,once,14,ASSSAGTTDTDTQY
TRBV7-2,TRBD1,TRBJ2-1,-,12,ASSLDRGIPEQF
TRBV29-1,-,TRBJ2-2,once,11,SAVGANTGELF
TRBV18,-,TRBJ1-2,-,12,ASSPNRGTNGYT
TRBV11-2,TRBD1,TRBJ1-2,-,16,ASSSPQTATGGGYGYT
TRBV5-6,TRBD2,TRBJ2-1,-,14,ASSTFSGGVYNEQF
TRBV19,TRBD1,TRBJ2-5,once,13,ASSPGGQGAETQY
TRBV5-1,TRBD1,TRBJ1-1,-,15,ASSITGQDTMNTEAF
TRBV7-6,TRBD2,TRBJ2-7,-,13,ASSLAGGPADRQY
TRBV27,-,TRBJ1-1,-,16,ASSLEPGHTLMNTEAF
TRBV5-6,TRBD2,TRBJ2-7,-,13,ASSLTSGEEDEQY
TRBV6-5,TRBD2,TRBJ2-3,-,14,ASSSGLAGGGDTQY
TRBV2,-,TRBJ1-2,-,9,ASSYGEGYT
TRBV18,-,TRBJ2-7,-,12,ASSPPTGLWEQY
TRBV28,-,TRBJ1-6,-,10,ASSSGGSPLH
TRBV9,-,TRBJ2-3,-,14,ASSEKRSSSTDTQY